The 29 T cell receptor beta chains given below trace back to one sample, sequenced in a study of blood T cell repertoires in COVID-19. TCRdb's copy holds only in-frame clones and misses some; the assay was immunoSEQ multiplex PCR. The sample yields 250,000 to 300,000 clones, 88% seen once. The sample comprised peripheral blood. The source is a woman aged 25 to 39 with acute or convalescent COVID-19.

This chain links TRBV5-5 with TRBJ2-5, with 12 bases fitting TRBD1. The CDR3 totals 15 residues. Per germline, CDR1 SGHKS and CDR2 YYEKEE (reference sequence). The V segment lost 4 bases and the J segment 5 bases; nucleotides outside the gene matches: 6. For the CDR3, the DNA is TGTGCCAGCAGCGGGGGACAGGGGGCGAGGGAGACCCAGTACTTC. Amino acid sequence: CASSGGQGARETQYF.

V usage is TRBV5-5 and J usage is TRBJ1-6; D is undetermined. The CDR3 consists of 16 residues. Germline assignment: CDR1 SGHKS and CDR2 YYEKEE (reference sequence). The germline V and J ends were trimmed by 0 bases and 4 bases, with 11 bases remaining between them. DNA for the CDR3: TGTGCCAGCAGCTTGGGGCCCGACACGTATAATTCACCCCTCCACTTT. It is translated as CASSLGPDTYNSPLHF.

The V call is TRBV30, the J call TRBJ2-2; perhaps TRBD2 as D (5 bases). V lost 3 bases and J lost 1, with 9 bases in between. CDR3 length: 14 amino acids. Germline CDR1 GTSNPN, CDR2 SVGIG (reference sequence). CDR3 sequence (DNA): TGTGCCTGGAGACGACGGGAGAACACCGGGGAGCTGTTTTTT. Translation: CAWRRRENTGELFF.

The CDR3 region has the DNA TGTGCCTGGAGCTCCATGGGAAGGGGCAGGGCTGAAGCTTTCTTT. It translates to CAWSSMGRGRAEAFF. V gene TRBV30 combines with J gene TRBJ1-1; tentative D call: TRBD1 (5 bases). CDR1 GTSNPN and CDR2 SVGIG come from the germline V gene (reference sequence). Trimming stripped 3 bases from V and 6 bases from J, with 20 bases between. The CDR3 sequence is 15 residues long.

This rearrangement joins TRBV11-2 to TRBJ1-3; tentatively, D is TRBD1 (6 bases). V lost 4 bases, J lost 3 bases, and 13 bases lay in between. CDR3 length: 15 residues. Germline V CDR1 and CDR2: SGHAT, FQNNGV. CDR3 coding DNA: TGTGCCAGCAGCTCCCTACAGGGACGTGGAAACACCATATATTTT. This encodes CASSSLQGRGNTIYF.

The CDR3 loop reads CASSVGLLSLYNEQFF. The CDR3, as DNA: TGTGCCAGCAGCGTAGGTCTGCTTAGCCTCTACAATGAGCAGTTCTTC. The chain carries TRBV9 and TRBJ2-1; D remains unclear. Per germline, CDR1 SGDLS and CDR2 YYNGEE. This CDR3 is built from 16 residues. V was clipped by 0 bases and J by 3 bases, with 13 bases between them.

The V gene is TRBV12-3 or TRBV12-4, the J gene TRBJ2-7; maybe TRBD2 (5 bases). V shed 6 bases and J shed 2 bases, with 11 bases lying between them. The length of the CDR3 is 13 residues. CDR3 sequence (DNA): TGTGCCAGCAGATTTCCCGGGACCTACGAGCAGTACTTC. Translated: CASRFPGTYEQYF.

Notes on this clone: This CDR3 is also generated by other DNA sequences in the sample. The chain joins TRBV11-3 to TRBJ2-3; 10 bases match TRBD1. Germline trimming cut 5 bases from V and 1 base from J; bases unmatched to any gene: 3. Germline CDR1 reads SGHNT; CDR2 reads YENEEA. The CDR3 is 15 amino acids. For the CDR3, the DNA is TGTGCCAGCAGCCTTGGGACAGGGGGCACAGATACGCAGTATTTT. Its protein is CASSLGTGGTDTQYF.

The V call is TRBV11-3, the J call TRBJ2-3, with D tentatively TRBD2 (6 bases). Trimming stripped 1 base from V and 1 base from J, with 12 bases between. Germline V gene sequence: CDR1 SGHNT, CDR2 YENEEA. The CDR3 runs to 16 residues. The CDR3 coding sequence is TGTGCCAGCAGCTTAGTAGGTAGCGGTCGCACAGATACGCAGTATTTT. Translating gives CASSLVGSGRTDTQYF.

This clone turned up a few times. J is TRBJ2-2 and V is TRBV7-2; a weak D match, TRBD1 (5 bases). The germline V gene encodes CDR1 SGHTA and CDR2 FQGNSA. V lost 5 bases to trimming and J lost 1 base, with 8 bases between them. The CDR3 loop spans 14 amino acids. This chain's CDR3 is CASSVQGNTGELFF. The CDR3 DNA follows: TGTGCCAGCAGCGTTCAGGGGAACACCGGGGAGCTGTTTTTT.

The chain uses TRBV6-2 or TRBV6-3 and TRBJ1-6, with TRBD1 matching 7 bases. Germline V gene data show CDR1 as MNHEY and CDR2 as SVGEGT. J lost 5 bases, V lost 3 bases, and 16 bases had no gene match. This CDR3 contains 19 residues. The CDR3 is CASSYPLQQGRLHNSPLHF. The CDR3, as DNA: TGTGCCAGCAGTTATCCATTGCAACAGGGGAGACTTCATAATTCACCCCTCCACTTT.

J is TRBJ1-6 and V is TRBV7-8, with 12 positions matching TRBD1. CDR1 is SGHVS and CDR2 is FQNEAQ in the germline V gene. The CDR3 extends over 16 amino acids. J gave up 9 bases and V 8 bases, and 11 bases lay outside the gene matches. The CDR3 spells CASGTGTGGLVSPLHF. For the CDR3, the DNA is TGTGCCAGCGGCACCGGGACAGGGGGCTTAGTTTCACCCCTCCACTTT.

The chain employs TRBV10-2 and TRBJ1-1, with a tentative D call TRBD1 (6 bases). Germline assignment: CDR1 WSHSY and CDR2 SAAADI. Trimming cost V 6 bases and J 8 bases, with 19 bases left between them. The length of the CDR3 is 14 residues. CDR3 in amino acids: CASRVSQGLLEAFF. CDR3 in DNA: TGCGCCAGCAGGGTATCACAGGGATTGCTAGAAGCTTTCTTT.

The chain employs TRBV7-9 and TRBJ2-3; 9 bases agree with TRBD1. The V gene end was trimmed by 5 bases and the J gene end by 1 base; junction bases not matched to a gene: 7. The CDR3 extends over 16 amino acids. Looked up from germline, CDR1 is SEHNR and CDR2 is FQNEAQ (reference sequence). The CDR3 spells CASSPRTGDRTDTQYF. As DNA, the CDR3 is TGTGCCAGCAGCCCCCGGACAGGGGACCGCACAGATACGCAGTATTTT.

The chain uses TRBV6-1 and TRBJ2-1; the match to TRBD2 covers 8 bases. The CDR3 runs to 16 residues. Losses at the gene ends were 4 bases for V and 9 bases for J; bases not matched to a gene: 14. The germline gives CDR1 MNHNS, CDR2 SASEGT. The CDR3 DNA follows: TGTGCCAGCAGTGGGGGTCAGGGACTAGGGCCCGGTGAGCAGTTCTTC. Amino acids: CASSGGQGLGPGEQFF.

The chain combines TRBV18 with TRBJ2-5; a possible D gene is TRBD1 (5 bases). V gave up 5 bases and J gave up 2 bases, with 9 bases separating them. Per germline, CDR1 KGHSH and CDR2 LQKENI. The CDR3 consists of 13 residues. DNA of the CDR3: TGTGCCAGCTCATCAGGGTCACAAGAGACCCAGTACTTC. It specifies CASSSGSQETQYF. The full variable domain, its missing parts supplied by reference TRBV18 and TRBJ2-5, is NAGVMQNPRHLVRRRGQEARLRCSPMKGHSHVYWYRQLPEEGLKFMVYLQKENIIDESGMPKERFSAEFPKEGPSILRIQQVVRGDSAAYFCASSSGSQETQYFGPGTRLLVL.

This clone has just a few counts. V usage is TRBV5-4 and J usage is TRBJ2-7; 8 bases align to TRBD2. Germline V CDR1 and CDR2: SGHNT, YYREEE (reference sequence). This CDR3 region has 13 residues. With V trimmed by 4 bases and J by 2 bases, 2 bases remained unmatched. This CDR3 reads CASSLAGPYEQYF. CDR3 coding DNA: TGTGCCAGCAGCCTAGCGGGTCCCTACGAGCAGTACTTC.

The rearrangement links TRBV16 to TRBJ2-5, with D possibly matching TRBD1 (6 bases). Trimming removed 6 bases at V and 2 bases at J, with 10 bases between. Germline V gene lookup returns CDR1 KGHSY and CDR2 FQNENV. This CDR3 is built from 13 residues. The CDR3 DNA is TGTGCCAGCAGACACAGGGTACAAGAGACCCAGTACTTC. Protein: CASRHRVQETQYF.

V is TRBV10-2 and J is TRBJ1-1; D ambiguous. The CDR3 consists of 15 residues. V was clipped by 3 bases and J by 3 bases, with 14 bases between them. Germline V gives CDR1 WSHSY, CDR2 SAAADI. CDR3 sequence reads: CASSDGEGLDTEAFF. CDR3 DNA: TGCGCCAGCAGTGACGGGGAAGGGCTGGACACTGAAGCTTTCTTT.

V gene TRBV21-1 combines with J gene TRBJ2-2; TRBD1 was called by the table and not checked on the DNA. TRBV21-1 is deemed a pseudogene. CDR3 length: 17 residues. DNA of the CDR3: TGTGCCAGCAGCAAAGAGGGGGACGGAACGAACACCGGGGAGCTGTTTTTT. This encodes CASSKEGDGTNTGELFF.

This clone was picked up one time. J is TRBJ2-1 and V is TRBV7-3, with no clear D. The length of the CDR3 is 14 residues. V dropped 5 bases and J dropped 1 base, with 9 bases sitting between them. CDR1 is SGHTA, CDR2 FQGTGA, per germline. CDR3 residues: CASSATGSYNEQFF. The CDR3 nucleotides read TGTGCCAGCAGCGCCACCGGGTCCTACAATGAGCAGTTCTTC.

This clone was seen a handful of times. The chain is built from TRBV4-2 and TRBJ1-4; possible D gene TRBD1, 5 bases. Trimming shortened V by 1 base and J by 4 bases, and 10 bases separated the two germline ends. The CDR3 totals 15 residues. Germline V CDR1 and CDR2: LGHNA, YNFKEQ. The CDR3 loop reads CASSQGGGDNEKLFF. The CDR3 DNA sequence: TGTGCCAGCAGCCAAGGTGGGGGGGATAATGAAAAACTGTTTTTT.

In this sample, this clone turned up once. The chain links TRBV6-4 to TRBJ2-7, with 16 bases identical to TRBD2. Germline V CDR1 and CDR2: MRHNA, SNTAGT. Trimming took 6 bases from V and 0 from J; bases not matched to a gene: 8. The CDR3 contains 18 residues. The CDR3 sequence: CASRSGTSGRVDSYEQYF. CDR3 coding DNA: TGTGCCAGCAGATCCGGGACTAGCGGGAGGGTAGACTCCTACGAGCAGTACTTC.

CDR3 amino acids: CASSQGGGHETQYF. In DNA, the CDR3 is TGTGCCAGCAGCCAAGGGGGGGGGCACGAGACCCAGTACTTC. The chain combines TRBV3-1 (or the pseudogene TRBV3-2) with TRBJ2-5; D might be TRBD2 (7 bases). Trimming took 1 base from V and 5 from J, leaving 11 bases between them. The CDR3 is made up of 14 amino acids. Looked up from germline, CDR1 is LGHDT and CDR2 is YNNKEL (reference sequence).

The gene calls are TRBV9 and TRBJ2-1; unclear D gene. Trimming shortened V by 1 base and J by 0 bases, and 8 bases separated the two germline ends. Germline V lookup: CDR1 SGDLS, CDR2 YYNGEE. CDR3 size: 15 residues. The CDR3 nucleotides read TGTGCCAGCAGCGTAATCCACAGCTCCTACAATGAGCAGTTCTTC. Translating gives CASSVIHSSYNEQFF.

J is TRBJ1-1 and V is TRBV6-2 or TRBV6-3, with 9 positions matching TRBD1. Trimming at V came to 2 bases and at J to 1 base, leaving 2 bases not matched to a gene. CDR3 size: 15 residues. Germline V gene lookup returns CDR1 MNHEY and CDR2 SVGEGT. CDR3 in amino acids: CASSYGTGRNTEAFF. The CDR3 region has the DNA TGTGCCAGCAGTTACGGGACAGGGCGGAACACTGAAGCTTTCTTT.

This clone was detected a few times. This chain connects TRBV19 to TRBJ2-7; 10 bases fit TRBD2. After removal of 6 bases from V and 2 bases from J, the junction contained 13 bases not matched to a gene. Germline V CDR1 and CDR2: LNHDA, SQIVND (reference sequence). The CDR3 runs to 17 residues. The CDR3: CASRKGGLAGDTYEQYF. In DNA, the CDR3 is TGTGCCAGTAGGAAGGGGGGTCTAGCGGGAGACACCTACGAGCAGTACTTC. Drawing the rest from reference TRBV19 and TRBJ2-7, the complete variable domain is DGGITQSPKYLFRKEGQNVTLSCEQNLNHDAMYWYRQDPGQGLRLIYYSQIVNDFQKGDIAEGYSVSREKKESFPLTVTSAQKNPTAFYLCASRKGGLAGDTYEQYFGPGTRLTVT.

CDR3 sequence: CASSYGVRSPLHF. In DNA form, the CDR3 reads TGTGCCAGCAGTTATGGTGTCAGATCACCCCTCCACTTT. The genes are TRBV27 and TRBJ1-6; no firm D call. Trimming shortened V by 4 bases and J by 10 bases, and 11 bases separated the two germline ends. This CDR3 spans 13 amino acids. Germline values: CDR1 MNHEY, CDR2 SMNVEV (reference sequence).

This sequence joins TRBV9 and TRBJ1-2, with 8 nucleotides matching TRBD1. The V gene's germline CDR1 is SGDLS and CDR2 YYNGEE. The CDR3 has 13 residues. V dropped 3 bases and J dropped 5; count of bases not matched to a gene: 3. The CDR3 region is CASSGTGIYGYTF. The CDR3 bases are TGTGCCAGCAGCGGGACAGGGATTTATGGCTACACCTTC.